Below, 29 T cell receptor beta chains from the same sample are listed, as sequenced in a study of cytomegalovirus exposure and HLA in healthy donors (dated by TCRdb to 2016 to 2017). Library method: the immunoSEQ multiplex PCR assay. The multiplex PCR relied on a mix of 60 forward primers for TCR Vbeta segments and 13 reverse primers for TCR Jbeta segments. Here the immuneACCESS table is served through TCRdb, limited to in-frame sequences with V and J called. Missing clones are a known gap in these copies; in checked studies unresolved V genes cover under half, and the rest lacks a known reason. The sample table records 130,000 to 150,000 clones; roughly 79% of these occur just once. Of the sample, approximately 0.66% is held by the ten largest clones. The sequencing sample was made of PBMCs. The source of these receptors is a male donor in good health and CMV-seronegative.

This chain joins TRBV9 and TRBJ2-1; 8 bases fit TRBD2. The V gene end was trimmed by 2 bases and the J gene end by 5 bases; junction bases not matched to a gene: 6. The V gene's germline CDR1 is SGDLS and CDR2 YYNGEE. The CDR3 length is 15 residues. CDR3 coding DNA: TGTGCCAGCAGCGTGGCTACGCGGGAGGACAATGAGCAGTTCTTC. The encoded protein is CASSVATREDNEQFF.

This clone was counted only a few times. The CDR3 is CASSSTRTSGICYEQYF. In nucleotides, the CDR3 is TGTGCCAGCAGCTCAACCCGGACTAGCGGGATCTGCTACGAGCAGTACTTC. The gene calls are TRBV7-4 and TRBJ2-5, with TRBD2 matching over 12 bases. Gene TRBJ2-7 matches the end of the DNA better, so the J call may be wrong. Germline CDR1 SGHVT, CDR2 SQSDAQ. The CDR3 loop spans 17 amino acids.

The chain carries TRBV6-5 and TRBJ2-1, with D unresolved. V lost 6 bases to trimming and J lost 6 bases, with 18 bases between them. Germline loops: CDR1 MNHEY, CDR2 SVGAGI. The CDR3 is 15 residues long. The CDR3 sequence is CASSLTTPRFNEQFF. CDR3 in DNA: TGTGCCAGCAGCCTGACAACACCAAGATTCAATGAGCAGTTCTTC.

The gene calls are TRBV4-1 and TRBJ2-5, with D perhaps TRBD2 (7 bases). The CDR3 loop spans 15 amino acids. The germline CDR1 and CDR2 sequences are MGHRA and YSYEKL. Trimming left V 1 base short and J 5 bases short, with 14 bases between. The CDR3 sequence is CASSQVTGGGETQYF. The DNA of the CDR3 is TGCGCCAGCAGCCAAGTGACGGGGGGCGGGGAGACCCAGTACTTC.

This clone was counted between two and nine times. The chain recombines TRBV15 with TRBJ1-3; 7 bases match TRBD1. CDR3 size: 19 residues. Germline V CDR1 and CDR2: LNHNV, YYDKDF (reference sequence). Trimming at V came to 4 bases and at J to 2 bases, leaving 17 bases not matched to a gene. The CDR3 loop reads CATSNRREGQSTPGNTIYF. CDR3 bases: TGTGCCACCAGCAACAGACGTGAGGGACAGTCAACTCCTGGAAACACCATATATTTT.

The chain couples TRBV11-2 to TRBJ1-1; D not certain. V shed 1 base and J shed 6 bases, with 12 bases lying between them. CDR1 is SGHAT, CDR2 FQNNGV, per germline. This CDR3 spans 14 amino acids. CDR3 coding DNA: TGTGCCAGCAGCTTAGCGAGTCGGGGAGCTGAAGCTTTCTTT. Its protein is CASSLASRGAEAFF.

The chain combines TRBV7-3 with TRBJ1-1; D uncertain. Deletions cut 0 bases from V and 7 bases from J, with 18 bases between. CDR1 is SGHTA, CDR2 FQGTGA, per germline. The CDR3 runs 16 residues. The CDR3 sequence is CASSLTLGGWLGEAFF. The CDR3 bases are TGTGCCAGCAGCTTAACGCTTGGAGGGTGGTTGGGTGAAGCTTTCTTT.

The V gene is TRBV7-2, the J gene TRBJ2-1; D is uncertain. The V gene lost 1 base and the J gene lost 7 bases, with 8 bases spanning the gap. Germline V CDR1 and CDR2: SGHTA, FQGNSA. The CDR3 contains 13 residues. CDR3 DNA: TGTGCCAGCAGCTTAGGACTCAATAATGAGCAGTTCTTC. It yields the protein CASSLGLNNEQFF. Full variable domain (rest looked up from reference TRBV7-2 and TRBJ2-1): GAGVSQSPSNKVTEKGKDVELRCDPISGHTALYWYRQSLGQGLEFLIYFQGNSAPDKSGLPSDRFSAERTGGSVSTLTIQRTQQEDSAVYLCASSLGLNNEQFFGPGTRLTVL.

The gene calls are TRBV5-1 and TRBJ2-1; TRBD1 matches at 9 bases. Losses at the gene ends were 0 bases for V and 3 bases for J; bases not matched to a gene: 4. The germline CDR1 and CDR2 sequences are SGHRS and YFSETQ. The CDR3 covers 16 residues. CDR3 nucleotide sequence: TGCGCCAGCAGCTTGGCCGGGACAGGGAACTACAATGAGCAGTTCTTC. Translation gives CASSLAGTGNYNEQFF.

The V and J genes are TRBV6-5 and TRBJ2-4; 8 positions agree with TRBD1. This CDR3 contains 13 residues. The V gene's germline CDR1 is MNHEY and CDR2 SVGAGI. The J segment lost 4 bases and the V segment lost 8 bases, leaving 4 bases of the junction unmatched. CDR3 nucleotide sequence: TGTGCCAGCGGGAGGACAGGGAAAAACATTCAGTACTTC. It codes for CASGRTGKNIQYF.

This clone showed up just once. V is TRBV25-1 and J is TRBJ2-5; TRBD2 agrees at 9 bases. V dropped 5 bases and J dropped 5; count of bases not matched to a gene: 6. The CDR3 runs 14 residues. CDR1 MGHDK and CDR2 SYGVNS come from the germline V gene. CDR3 nucleotide sequence: TGTGCCAGCAGTAGAGCGGGGGGCGGGGAGACCCAGTACTTC. Translating gives CASSRAGGGETQYF.

A few counts support this clone. V usage is TRBV2 and J usage is TRBJ2-1; TRBD1 matches at 7 bases. Germline V gene sequence: CDR1 SNHLY, CDR2 FYNNEI. Germline trimming cut 3 bases from V and 7 bases from J; bases unmatched to any gene: 3. There are 13 residues in the CDR3. The CDR3 DNA is TGTGCCAGCAGTGACAGGGGGTCAAATGAGCAGTTCTTC. This encodes CASSDRGSNEQFF.

There are a few counts of this clone. The rearrangement uses TRBV29-1 and TRBJ2-1; 11 bases are a match to TRBD2. The CDR3 is 14 amino acids. V shed 3 bases and J 8 bases; nucleotides not matched to a gene: 6. Per germline, CDR1 SQVTM and CDR2 ANQGSEA. This chain's CDR3 is CSVDTSGRRDEQFF. CDR3 nucleotide sequence: TGCAGCGTTGACACTAGCGGGAGAAGGGATGAGCAGTTCTTC.

Only a few counts were recorded for this clone. The chain links TRBV6-5 to TRBJ1-2; D is perhaps TRBD1 (6 bases). Germline CDR1 is MNHEY and CDR2 is SVGAGI. V was pared by 4 bases and J by 8 bases, with 23 bases between. The CDR3 loop spans 16 amino acids. The CDR3 coding sequence is TGTGCCAGCAGTTCAACCTTACAGGGAGCGATCGGAGGCTACACCTTC. Translated, it gives CASSSTLQGAIGGYTF.

The chain combines TRBV7-3 with TRBJ2-1; weak D call: TRBD2 (6 bases). The V and J ends lost 2 bases and 1 base respectively, with 9 bases between them. CDR1 and CDR2 from the germline V gene are SGHTA and FQGTGA. CDR3 size: 15 residues. CDR3 DNA: TGTGCCAGCAGCTTAGCGGGACTGTCCTACAATGAGCAGTTCTTC. This gives the protein CASSLAGLSYNEQFF. The full variable domain, its missing parts supplied by reference TRBV7-3 and TRBJ2-1, is GAGVSQTPSNKVTEKGKYVELRCDPISGHTALYWYRQSLGQGPEFLIYFQGTGAADDSGLPNDRFFAVRPEGSVSTLKIQRTERGDSAVYLCASSLAGLSYNEQFFGPGTRLTVL.

CDR3 DNA sequence: TGTGCCACCAGCGACGGCATTAGGCAGGTTTTCAATCAGCCCCAGCATTTT. Translation gives CATSDGIRQVFNQPQHF. The J gene is TRBJ1-5, the V gene TRBV15, with no clear D. CDR1 is LNHNV and CDR2 is YYDKDF in the germline V gene (reference sequence). V was clipped by 5 bases and J by 3 bases, with 20 bases between them. The CDR3 loop spans 17 amino acids.

As regards this clone: Other DNA sequences in the sample encode the same CDR3. The V and J genes are TRBV6-1 and TRBJ1-4, with a weak D call TRBD1 (5 bases). The CDR3 runs 14 residues. Trimming took off 1 base at V and 7 bases at J, with 10 bases between the two ends. CDR1 and CDR2 (germline): MNHNS, SASEGT. The CDR3 DNA sequence: TGTGCCAGCAGTGAAGGGGGACTGGGTGAAAAACTGTTTTTT. Protein: CASSEGGLGEKLFF.

This chain uses TRBV7-8 with TRBJ1-2; 8 nucleotides align to TRBD1. Germline-derived CDR1 and CDR2 are SGHVS and FQNEAQ. The ends lost 5 bases at V and 8 bases at J; junction bases unmatched: 7. The CDR3 extends over 13 amino acids. The chain's CDR3 is CASSPWTGYGYTF. CDR3 nucleotide sequence: TGTGCCAGCAGCCCATGGACAGGGTACGGCTACACCTTC. The full variable domain, its missing parts supplied by reference TRBV7-8 and TRBJ1-2, is GAGVSQSPRYKVAKRGQDVALRCDPISGHVSLFWYQQALGQGPEFLTYFQNEAQLDKSGLPSDRFFAERPEGSVSTLKIQRTQQEDSAVYLCASSPWTGYGYTFGSGTRLTVV.

V and J are TRBV19 and TRBJ2-1, with 12 bases matching TRBD1. V was clipped by 3 bases and J by 9 bases; unmatched bases: 3. Per germline, CDR1 LNHDA and CDR2 SQIVND (reference sequence). CDR3 length: 14 residues. CDR3 protein: CASSILGQGAEQFF. The CDR3 DNA reads as TGTGCCAGTAGTATCTTGGGACAGGGGGCTGAGCAGTTCTTC.

The CDR3 nucleotides read TGTGCCAGCAGCCTCCAGACTAGCGGGAGTCAGACCCAGTACTTC. Translated, it gives CASSLQTSGSQTQYF. This chain connects TRBV6-6 to TRBJ2-5, with 12 bases matching TRBD2. The J segment lost 6 bases and the V segment lost 6 bases, leaving 8 bases of the junction unmatched. CDR1 is MNHNY, CDR2 SVGAGI, per germline (reference sequence). CDR3 length: 15 amino acids.

This clone came up a few times. The sample has other DNA sequences that encode this CDR3 too. The J gene is TRBJ1-1, the V gene TRBV7-9, with 7 bases matching TRBD1. Germline-derived CDR1 and CDR2 are SEHNR and FQNEAQ (reference sequence). The CDR3 covers 13 residues. Trimming removed 4 bases from V and 4 bases from J; junction bases left unmatched: 3. In DNA form, the CDR3 reads TGTGCCAGCAGCTCTCAGGGGGGCACTGAAGCTTTCTTT. It encodes CASSSQGGTEAFF.

This sequence joins TRBV14 and TRBJ1-2; unclear D gene. Germline CDR1 SGHDN, CDR2 FVKESK. This CDR3 is built from 11 residues. Trimming cost V 6 bases and J 1 base, with 3 bases left between them. CDR3 in amino acids: CASSSNYGYTF. Here the CDR3 DNA reads TGTGCCAGCAGTAGTAACTATGGCTACACCTTC.

The V and J genes are TRBV7-2 and TRBJ1-1, with D unresolved. V gave up 1 base and J gave up 0 bases, with 9 bases separating them. The CDR3 is made up of 15 amino acids. The V gene's germline CDR1 is SGHTA and CDR2 FQGNSA. CDR3 coding DNA: TGTGCCAGCAGCTTAGTCACGGGAATGAACACTGAAGCTTTCTTT. Its translation: CASSLVTGMNTEAFF.

This clone came up a few times. The chain links TRBV7-2 to TRBJ2-3; 7 positions match TRBD2. Trimming at V came to 5 bases and at J to 2 bases, leaving 16 bases not matched to a gene. Per germline, CDR1 SGHTA and CDR2 FQGNSA. The CDR3 consists of 18 residues. CDR3 nucleotides: TGTGCCAGCAGCCCCGCACCTTTCCTAGCGGCTTACACAGATACGCAGTATTTT. It translates to CASSPAPFLAAYTDTQYF.

The genes are TRBV5-1 and TRBJ1-1; D perhaps matches TRBD1 (5 bases). From germline, CDR1 is SGHRS and CDR2 YFSETQ. The CDR3 totals 13 residues. Trimming cost V 1 base and J 9 bases, with 13 bases left between them. For the CDR3, the DNA is TGCGCCAGCAGCTTGCGGCAGGGATCCCAAGCTTTCTTT. Translation: CASSLRQGSQAFF.

The gene calls are TRBV6-5 and TRBJ1-2; D not certain. This CDR3 is built from 13 residues. Germline V CDR1 and CDR2: MNHEY, SVGAGI. V was cut by 6 bases and J by 3 bases, with 11 bases left in between. The CDR3 bases are TGTGCCAGCAGGAGAGGGAGGGACTATGGCTACACCTTC. It yields the protein CASRRGRDYGYTF.

The chain carries TRBV7-9 and TRBJ2-3; D may be TRBD1 (6 bases). V dropped 4 bases and J dropped 1 base, with 12 bases sitting between them. The CDR3 is 15 amino acids. CDR1 is SEHNR, CDR2 FQNEAQ, per germline (reference sequence). The CDR3 protein is CASSSTGTRTDTQYF. In DNA form, the CDR3 reads TGTGCCAGCAGCTCAACCGGGACACGCACAGATACGCAGTATTTT.

The chain employs TRBV4-1 and TRBJ1-2; D may be TRBD1 (6 bases). V shed 3 bases and J shed 6 bases, with 14 bases lying between them. Germline values: CDR1 MGHRA, CDR2 YSYEKL. CDR3 length: 14 residues. CDR3 nucleotide sequence: TGCGCCAGCAGCCAGGAGACAGGAGATAATGGCTACACCTTC. Translation gives CASSQETGDNGYTF.

On this clone: At one boundary the junction diverges from the germline segment, which might be a read error. This chain uses TRBV7-9 with TRBJ2-3; 7 bases are a match to TRBD2. Germline loops: CDR1 SEHNR, CDR2 FQNEAQ (reference sequence). This CDR3 has 17 residues. CDR3 sequence (DNA): TGTTCCAGCAGCTTAGTATTGGGCGGGGGAAGCACAGATACGCAGTATTTT. It is translated as CSSSLVLGGGSTDTQYF. Together with reference TRBV7-9 and TRBJ2-3, the CDR3 gives the full variable domain: DTGVSQNPRHKITKRGQNVTFRCDPISEHNRLYWYRQTLGQGPEFLTYFQNEAQLEKSRLLSDRFSAERPKGSFSTLEIQRTEQGDSAMYLCSSSLVLGGGSTDTQYFGPGTRLTVL.